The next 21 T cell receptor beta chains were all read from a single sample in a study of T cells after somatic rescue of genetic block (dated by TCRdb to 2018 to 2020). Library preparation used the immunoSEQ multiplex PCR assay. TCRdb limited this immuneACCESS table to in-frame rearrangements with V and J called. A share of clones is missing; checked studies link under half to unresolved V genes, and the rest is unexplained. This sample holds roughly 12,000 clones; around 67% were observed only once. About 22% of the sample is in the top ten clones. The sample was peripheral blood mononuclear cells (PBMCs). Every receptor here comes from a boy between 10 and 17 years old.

This chain's CDR3 is CASSGPSSYNEQFF. CDR3 DNA sequence: TGTGCCAGCTCGGGCCCAAGCTCCTACAATGAGCAGTTCTTC. This chain uses TRBV18 with TRBJ2-1; D gene uncertain. Between the trimmed V and J ends, which lost 6 bases and 0 bases, there was a span of 9 bases. CDR1 and CDR2 from the germline V gene are KGHSH and LQKENI. The CDR3 totals 14 residues.

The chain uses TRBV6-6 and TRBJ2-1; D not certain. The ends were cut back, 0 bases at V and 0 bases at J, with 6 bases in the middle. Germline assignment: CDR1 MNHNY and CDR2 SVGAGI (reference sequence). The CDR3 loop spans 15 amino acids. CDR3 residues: CASSYSPSSYNEQFF. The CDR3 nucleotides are TGTGCCAGCAGTTACTCACCCTCCTCCTACAATGAGCAGTTCTTC.

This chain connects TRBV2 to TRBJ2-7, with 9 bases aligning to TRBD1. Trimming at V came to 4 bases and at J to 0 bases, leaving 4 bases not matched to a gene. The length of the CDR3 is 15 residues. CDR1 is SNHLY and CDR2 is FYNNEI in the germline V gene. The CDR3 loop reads CASSGDRVISYEQYF. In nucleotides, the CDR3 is TGTGCCAGCAGTGGGGACAGGGTGATCTCCTACGAGCAGTACTTC.

CDR3 in amino acids: CASSFITGTSVETQYF. In DNA, the CDR3 is TGCGCCAGCAGCTTCATCACCGGGACTAGTGTGGAGACCCAGTACTTC. The chain employs TRBV5-1 and TRBJ2-5; 8 positions agree with TRBD2. The CDR3 has 16 amino acids. Germline V gene sequence: CDR1 SGHRS, CDR2 YFSETQ. Unmatched junction bases numbered 11, after V lost 2 bases and J lost 5 bases.

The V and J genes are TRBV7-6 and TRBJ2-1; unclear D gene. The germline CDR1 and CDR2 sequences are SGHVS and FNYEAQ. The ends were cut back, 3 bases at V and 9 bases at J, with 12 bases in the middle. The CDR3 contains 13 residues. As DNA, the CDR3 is TGTGCCAGCAGCTTGGCCCTGGCCAGTGAGCAGTTCTTC. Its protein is CASSLALASEQFF.

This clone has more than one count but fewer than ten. The CDR3 DNA follows: TGCGCCAGCAGCTTGGGGCAGACCTATGGCTACACCTTC. This gives the protein CASSLGQTYGYTF. This chain connects TRBV5-1 to TRBJ1-2, with unresolved D. Germline loops: CDR1 SGHRS, CDR2 YFSETQ. The CDR3 sequence is 13 residues long. Trimming stripped 0 bases from V and 4 bases from J, with 7 bases between.

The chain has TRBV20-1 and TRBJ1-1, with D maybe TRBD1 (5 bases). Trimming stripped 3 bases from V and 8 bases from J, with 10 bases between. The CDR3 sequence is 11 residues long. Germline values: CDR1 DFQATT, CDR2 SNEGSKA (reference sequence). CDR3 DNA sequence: TGCAGTGCTAGTCGGGGGGTCGAAGCTTTCTTT. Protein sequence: CSASRGVEAFF.

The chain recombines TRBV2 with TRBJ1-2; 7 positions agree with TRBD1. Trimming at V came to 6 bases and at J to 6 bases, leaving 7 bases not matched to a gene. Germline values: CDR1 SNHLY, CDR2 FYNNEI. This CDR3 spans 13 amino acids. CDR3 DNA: TGTGCCAGCAGGCCGCCTACAGGGGATGGCTACACCTTC. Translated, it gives CASRPPTGDGYTF.

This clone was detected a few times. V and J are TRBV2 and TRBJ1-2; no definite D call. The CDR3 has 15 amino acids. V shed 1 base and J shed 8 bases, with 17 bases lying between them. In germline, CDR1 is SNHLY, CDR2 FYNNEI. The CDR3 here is CASSEEGRVGRGYTF. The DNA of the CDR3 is TGTGCCAGCAGTGAAGAAGGAAGGGTTGGGAGAGGCTACACCTTC.

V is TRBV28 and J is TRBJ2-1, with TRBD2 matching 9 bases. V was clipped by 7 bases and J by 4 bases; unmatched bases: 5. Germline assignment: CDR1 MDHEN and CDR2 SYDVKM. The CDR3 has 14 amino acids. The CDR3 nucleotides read TGTGCCAGCAATATAGCGGGAGATTACAATGAGCAGTTCTTC. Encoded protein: CASNIAGDYNEQFF.

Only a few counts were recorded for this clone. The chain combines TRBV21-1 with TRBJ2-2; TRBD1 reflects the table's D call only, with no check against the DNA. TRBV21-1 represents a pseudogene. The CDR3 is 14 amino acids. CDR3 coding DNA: TGTGCCAGCCCCGGGACAGCGAACACCGGGGAGCTGTTTTTT. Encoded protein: CASPGTANTGELFF.

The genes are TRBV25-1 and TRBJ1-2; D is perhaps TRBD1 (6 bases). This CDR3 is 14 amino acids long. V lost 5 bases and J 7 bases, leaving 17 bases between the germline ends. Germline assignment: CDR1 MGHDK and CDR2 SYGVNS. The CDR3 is CASSTPSRGRGYTF. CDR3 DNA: TGTGCCAGCAGTACCCCATCCAGGGGTCGTGGCTACACCTTC.

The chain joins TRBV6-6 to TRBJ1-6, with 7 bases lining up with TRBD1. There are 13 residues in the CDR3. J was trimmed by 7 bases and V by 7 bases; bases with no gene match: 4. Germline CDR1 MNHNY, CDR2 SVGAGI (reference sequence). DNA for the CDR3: TGTGCCAGCACTAGGGGGCGGAATTCACCCCTCCACTTT. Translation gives CASTRGRNSPLHF.

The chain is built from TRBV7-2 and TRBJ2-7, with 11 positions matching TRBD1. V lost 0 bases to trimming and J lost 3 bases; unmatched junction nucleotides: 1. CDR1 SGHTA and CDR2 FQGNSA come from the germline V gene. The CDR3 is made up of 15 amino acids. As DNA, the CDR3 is TGTGCCAGCAGCTTAGCCGGGACAGGGGGCTACGAGCAGTACTTC. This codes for CASSLAGTGGYEQYF.

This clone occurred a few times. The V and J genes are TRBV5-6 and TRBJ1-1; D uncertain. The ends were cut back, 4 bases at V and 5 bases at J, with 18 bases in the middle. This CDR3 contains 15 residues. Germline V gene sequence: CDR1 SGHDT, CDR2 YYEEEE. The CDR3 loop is CASSPLGSTTTEAFF. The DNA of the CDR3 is TGTGCCAGCAGCCCCCTAGGGTCCACGACGACTGAAGCTTTCTTT.

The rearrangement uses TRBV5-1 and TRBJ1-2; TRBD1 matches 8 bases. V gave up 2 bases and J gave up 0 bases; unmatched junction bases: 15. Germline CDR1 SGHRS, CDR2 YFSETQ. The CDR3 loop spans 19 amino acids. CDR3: CASSLLSGDRGHSNYGYTF. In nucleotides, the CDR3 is TGCGCCAGCAGCTTACTCTCCGGAGACAGGGGCCATTCTAACTATGGCTACACCTTC. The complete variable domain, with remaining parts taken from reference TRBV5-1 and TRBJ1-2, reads KAGVTQTPRYLIKTRGQQVTLSCSPISGHRSVSWYQQTPGQGLQFLFEYFSETQRNKGNFPGRFSGRQFSNSRSEMNVSTLELGDSALYLCASSLLSGDRGHSNYGYTFGSGTRLTVV.

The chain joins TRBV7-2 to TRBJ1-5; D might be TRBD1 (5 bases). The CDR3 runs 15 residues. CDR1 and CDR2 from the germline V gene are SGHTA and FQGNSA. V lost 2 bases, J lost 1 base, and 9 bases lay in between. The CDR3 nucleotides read TGTGCCAGCAGCTTAAATAGACAGAGCAATCAGCCCCAGCATTTT. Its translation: CASSLNRQSNQPQHF.

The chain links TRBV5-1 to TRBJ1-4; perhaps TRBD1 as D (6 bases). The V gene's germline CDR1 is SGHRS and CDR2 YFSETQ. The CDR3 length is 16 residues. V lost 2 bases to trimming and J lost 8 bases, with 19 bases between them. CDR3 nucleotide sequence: TGCGCCAGCAGCTTCAGGGAAGTTGCCCAGGGGGAAAAACTGTTTTTT. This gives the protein CASSFREVAQGEKLFF. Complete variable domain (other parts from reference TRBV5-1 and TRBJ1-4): KAGVTQTPRYLIKTRGQQVTLSCSPISGHRSVSWYQQTPGQGLQFLFEYFSETQRNKGNFPGRFSGRQFSNSRSEMNVSTLELGDSALYLCASSFREVAQGEKLFFGSGTQLSVL.

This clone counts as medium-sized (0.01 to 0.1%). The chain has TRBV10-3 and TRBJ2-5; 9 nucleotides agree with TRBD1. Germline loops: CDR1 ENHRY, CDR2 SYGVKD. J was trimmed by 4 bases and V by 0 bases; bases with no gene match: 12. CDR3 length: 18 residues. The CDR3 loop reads CAISESGKSGTGRETQYF. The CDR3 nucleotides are TGTGCCATCAGTGAGTCGGGAAAGTCCGGGACAGGGAGAGAGACCCAGTACTTC.

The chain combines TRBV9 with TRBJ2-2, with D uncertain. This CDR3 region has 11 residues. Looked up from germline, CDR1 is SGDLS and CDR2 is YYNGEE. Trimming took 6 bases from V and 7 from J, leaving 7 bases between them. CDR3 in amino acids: CASTSSGELFF. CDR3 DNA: TGTGCCAGCACCTCCAGCGGGGAGCTGTTTTTT.

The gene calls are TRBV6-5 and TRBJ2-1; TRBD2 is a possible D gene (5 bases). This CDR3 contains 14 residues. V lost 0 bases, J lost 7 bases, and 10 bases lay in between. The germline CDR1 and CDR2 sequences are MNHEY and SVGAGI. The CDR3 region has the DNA TGTGCCAGCAGTTACTCGTCTTGGAGGAATGAGCAGTTCTTC. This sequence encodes CASSYSSWRNEQFF.